The clone carrying this TCR beta chain is a singleton in its sample. This sample is part of a study of cytomegalovirus exposure and HLA in healthy donors. The PCR was carried out with 60 Vbeta primers and 13 Jbeta primers. Profiled with immunoSEQ multiplex PCR; TCRdb holds only in-frame clones, not every one. This table holds some 100,000 clones, 75% to 85% found once. The source is a woman between 50 and 59 years old in good health and CMV-seropositive. Sequenced: PBMCs.

The CDR3 DNA is TGTGCCAGCAGCACAAGGAGGGACATTCAGTACTTC. Its protein is CASSTRRDIQYF. The rearrangement links TRBV7-2 to TRBJ2-4; D is possibly TRBD2 (6 bases). Germline assignment: CDR1 SGHTA and CDR2 FQGNSA. This CDR3 spans 12 amino acids. Between the trimmed V and J ends, which lost 5 bases and 8 bases, there was a span of 10 bases.